The clone carrying this T cell receptor beta chain has more than one count but fewer than ten. Its antigen is unknown. The data were obtained in a study of T-cell reconstitution after alpha-beta-depleted transplantation in children. Notes on the study in general: Reported findings indicate that, about two months after transplant, alpha-beta T cells came from several hundred expanded clones, which were derived from non-depleted graft cells. Most T-cell counts and diversity one year after the transplant came from T cells that were newly produced. Day-60 TCRbeta diversity that was high in some patients was derived from surviving recipient T cells and thymic progenitors.

Preparation of the TCRbeta library was carried out with unique molecular identifiers. One entry per CDR3 protein, called by TCRdb with MiXCR from the PCR reads. Found here are 6,500 to 9,000 distinct CDR3 sequences, 25% to 30% of them singletons; the top ten hold roughly 2%. The CDR3 is made up of 14 amino acids. The chain couples TRBV21-1 to TRBJ2-1. TRBV21-1 is flagged as a pseudogene. The source material was peripheral blood, sampled 60 days after TCRalphabeta/CD19-depleted stem cell transplant. The sequence came from a boy in the first two years of life who had a stem cell transplant for SCID, so the T cells may come from the graft donor. CDR3 in amino acids: CASTKPGLLNEQFF. The CDR3 DNA sequence: TGTGCCAGCACCAAACCGGGACTCTTAAATGAGCAGTTCTTC.